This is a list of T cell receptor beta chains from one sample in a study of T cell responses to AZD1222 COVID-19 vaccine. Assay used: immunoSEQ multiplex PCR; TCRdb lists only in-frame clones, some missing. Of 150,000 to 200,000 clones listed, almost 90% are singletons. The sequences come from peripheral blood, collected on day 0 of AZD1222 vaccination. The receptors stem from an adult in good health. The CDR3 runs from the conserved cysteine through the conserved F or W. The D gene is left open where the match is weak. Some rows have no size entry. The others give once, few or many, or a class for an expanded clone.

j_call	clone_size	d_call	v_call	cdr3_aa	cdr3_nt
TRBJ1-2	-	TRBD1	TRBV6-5	CASSYRGGTYGYTF	TGTGCCAGCAGTTATAGAGGGGGCACCTATGGCTACACCTTC
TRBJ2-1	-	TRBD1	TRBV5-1	CASSPHRDRGRSEQFF	TGCGCCAGCAGCCCCCACCGGGACAGGGGACGTAGTGAGCAGTTCTTC
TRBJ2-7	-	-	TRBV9	CASSVGATNAYEQYF	TGTGCCAGCAGCGTAGGAGCGACAAACGCCTACGAGCAGTACTTC
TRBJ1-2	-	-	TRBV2	CASSLKDNYGYTF	TGTGCCAGCAGTCTTAAAGATAACTATGGCTACACCTTC
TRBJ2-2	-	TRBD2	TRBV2	CASSDEGASGAHTGELFF	TGTGCCAGCAGTGACGAAGGCGCCAGCGGGGCCCACACCGGGGAGCTGTTTTTT
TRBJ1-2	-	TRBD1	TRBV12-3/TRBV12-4	CASSSRGRGGYTF	TGTGCCAGCAGTTCGAGGGGGCGAGGCGGCTACACCTTC
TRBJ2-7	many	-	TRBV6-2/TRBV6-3	CASSSEVYYEQYF	TGTGCCAGCAGTTCGGAGGTGTACTACGAGCAGTACTTC
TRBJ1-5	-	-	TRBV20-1	CSASKPVGGDQPQHF	TGCAGTGCTAGTAAGCCAGTAGGAGGCGATCAGCCCCAGCATTTT
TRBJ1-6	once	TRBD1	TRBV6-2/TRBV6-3	CASSPTGAISPLHF	TGTGCCAGCAGTCCGACAGGGGCAATTTCACCCCTCCACTTT
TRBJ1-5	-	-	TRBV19	CASSIAPQSNQPQHF	TGTGCCAGTAGTATAGCCCCTCAAAGCAATCAGCCCCAGCATTTT
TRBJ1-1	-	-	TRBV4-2	CASSFRTGKMGEAFF	TGTGCCAGCAGCTTCCGGACGGGGAAGATGGGGGAAGCTTTCTTT
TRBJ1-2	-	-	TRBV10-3	CAISDRVDYGYTF	TGTGCCATCAGTGATAGAGTTGACTATGGCTACACCTTC
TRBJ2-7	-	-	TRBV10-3	CAISVSGSEQYF	TGTGCCATCAGTGTATCAGGGAGCGAGCAGTACTTC
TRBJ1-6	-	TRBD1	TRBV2	CASTDGQGNSPLHF	TGTGCCAGCACCGACGGACAGGGTAATTCACCCCTCCACTTT
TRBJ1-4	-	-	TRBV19	CASRKRADATNEKLFF	TGTGCCAGTAGAAAGAGGGCAGACGCAACTAATGAAAAACTGTTTTTT
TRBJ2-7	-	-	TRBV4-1	CASSQFPWPSRYEQYF	TGCGCCAGCAGCCAATTTCCCTGGCCATCACGCTACGAGCAGTACTTC
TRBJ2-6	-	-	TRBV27	CASSSPGAGLFSGANVLTF	TGTGCCAGCAGTTCACCGGGGGCAGGGTTATTCTCTGGGGCCAACGTCCTGACTTTC
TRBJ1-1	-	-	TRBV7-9	CASSLSGTEAFF	TGTGCCAGCAGCTTATCAGGCACTGAAGCTTTCTTT
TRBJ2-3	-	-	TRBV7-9	CASSLTGRDTQYF	TGTGCCAGCAGCTTGACGGGTAGAGATACGCAGTATTTT
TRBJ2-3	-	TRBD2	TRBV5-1	CARGGGFTDTQYF	TGCGCCCGCGGGGGGGGTTTCACAGATACGCAGTATTTT
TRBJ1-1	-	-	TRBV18	CASSPTGRLYTEAFF	TGTGCCAGCTCACCCACAGGGAGATTGTACACTGAAGCTTTCTTT
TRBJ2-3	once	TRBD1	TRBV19	CASSNPGTGGGNTQYF	TGTGCCAGTTCAAATCCGGGGACAGGGGGGGGAAATACGCAGTATTTT
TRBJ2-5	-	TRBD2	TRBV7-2	CASSTPLAALRTQYF	TGTGCCAGCAGCACCCCACTAGCGGCACTTCGGACCCAGTACTTC
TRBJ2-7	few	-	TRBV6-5	CASRGGSYEQYF	TGTGCCAGCAGGGGGGGATCCTACGAGCAGTACTTC
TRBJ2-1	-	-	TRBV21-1	CASSPPGSGSSYNEQFF	TGTGCCAGCAGCCCCCCAGGGTCAGGAAGCTCCTACAATGAGCAGTTCTTC
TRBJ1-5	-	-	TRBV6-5	CASSPSPNQPQHF	TGTGCCAGCAGTCCCAGCCCTAATCAGCCCCAGCATTTT
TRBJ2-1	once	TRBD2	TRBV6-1	CASSENRGAYNEQFF	TGTGCCAGCAGTGAAAACCGGGGGGCCTACAATGAGCAGTTCTTC
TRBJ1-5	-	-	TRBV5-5	CASSSPAVGEGNQPQHF	TGTGCCAGCAGCTCCCCCGCCGTAGGGGAAGGCAATCAGCCCCAGCATTTT
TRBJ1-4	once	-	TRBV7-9	CASSYRDRRRPEKLFF	TGTGCCAGCAGCTACCGGGACCGGCGTCGGCCTGAAAAACTGTTTTTT
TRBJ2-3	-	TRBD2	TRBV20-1	CSASGLAGDLSTDTQYF	TGCAGTGCTAGTGGGCTAGCGGGGGACCTAAGCACAGATACGCAGTATTTT
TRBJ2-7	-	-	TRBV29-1	CSVEIGRSREQYF	TGCAGCGTTGAGATTGGACGGTCGAGGGAGCAGTACTTC
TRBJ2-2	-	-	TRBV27	CASSHPAGTNTGELFF	TGTGCCAGCAGCCACCCGGCGGGGACGAACACCGGGGAGCTGTTTTTT
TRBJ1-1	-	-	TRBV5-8	CASSFLQGLSTEAFF	TGTGCCAGCAGCTTCCTACAGGGTTTATCCACTGAAGCTTTCTTT
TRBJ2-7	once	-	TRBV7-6	CASSLVRTVKPPHEQYF	TGTGCCAGCAGCTTAGTTCGAACGGTGAAACCCCCCCACGAGCAGTACTTC
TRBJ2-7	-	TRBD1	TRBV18	CASGGQGAIYEQYF	TGTGCCAGCGGAGGACAGGGGGCGATCTACGAGCAGTACTTC
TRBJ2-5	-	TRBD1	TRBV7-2	CASSLFYYRRDRGQETQYF	TGTGCCAGCAGCTTATTTTACTACCGCCGGGACAGGGGCCAAGAGACCCAGTACTTC
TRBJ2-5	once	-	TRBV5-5	CASSLVRKETQYF	TGTGCCAGCAGCTTGGTAAGGAAAGAGACCCAGTACTTC
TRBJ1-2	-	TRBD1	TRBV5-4	CASRGQGNYGYTF	TGTGCCAGCAGAGGACAGGGAAACTATGGCTACACCTTC
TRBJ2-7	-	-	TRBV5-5	CASSRDGGSYEQYF	TGTGCCAGCAGCCGGGACGGAGGCTCCTACGAGCAGTACTTC
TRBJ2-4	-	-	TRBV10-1	CASSEAGEVANIQYF	TGCGCCAGCAGTGAGGCAGGGGAGGTTGCAAACATTCAGTACTTC
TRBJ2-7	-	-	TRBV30	CAWARGGQGVYGEQYF	TGTGCCTGGGCCCGGGGGGGACAGGGAGTCTATGGCGAGCAGTACTTC
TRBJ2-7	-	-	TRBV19	CASSIREGSSYEQYF	TGTGCCAGTAGTATTAGAGAAGGCAGCTCCTACGAGCAGTACTTC
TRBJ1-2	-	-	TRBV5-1	CASSWSRGTVGYGYTF	TGCGCCAGCAGCTGGAGCAGGGGAACCGTAGGCTATGGCTACACCTTC
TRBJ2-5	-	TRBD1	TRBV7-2	CASSPDRGGETQYF	TGTGCCAGCAGCCCGGACAGGGGTGGCGAGACCCAGTACTTC
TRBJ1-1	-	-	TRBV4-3	CASSQNKNTEAFF	TGCGCCAGCAGCCAGAACAAGAACACTGAAGCTTTCTTT
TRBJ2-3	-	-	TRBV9	CASSDPREGTDTQYF	TGTGCCAGCAGCGACCCCCGCGAAGGCACAGATACGCAGTATTTT
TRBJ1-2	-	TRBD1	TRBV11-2	CASSLEDRGIYGYTF	TGTGCCAGCAGCTTAGAAGACAGGGGGATCTATGGCTACACCTTC
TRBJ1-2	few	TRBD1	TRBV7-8	CASSLSVQGADYGYTF	TGTGCCAGCAGCTTAAGTGTTCAGGGGGCCGACTATGGCTACACCTTC
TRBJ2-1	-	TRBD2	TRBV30	CAWIGEERGPNEQFF	TGTGCCTGGATCGGGGAGGAGCGGGGGCCCAATGAGCAGTTCTTC
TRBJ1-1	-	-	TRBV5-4	CASSFDSAYTEAFF	TGTGCCAGCAGCTTTGATTCGGCTTACACTGAAGCTTTCTTT
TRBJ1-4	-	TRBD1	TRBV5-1	CASRKGAGEKLFF	TGCGCCAGCAGGAAGGGGGCCGGTGAAAAACTGTTTTTT
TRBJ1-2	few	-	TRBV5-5	CASSLNAEGRLGSNYGYTF	TGTGCCAGCAGCTTGAACGCGGAAGGGAGGCTGGGGTCTAACTATGGCTACACCTTC
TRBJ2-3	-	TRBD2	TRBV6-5	CASSQSGGLTDTQYF	TGTGCCAGCAGTCAAAGCGGGGGGTTGACAGATACGCAGTATTTT
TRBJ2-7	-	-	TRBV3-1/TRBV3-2	CASSQAAKPYEQYF	TGTGCCAGCAGCCAAGCGGCGAAGCCCTACGAGCAGTACTTC
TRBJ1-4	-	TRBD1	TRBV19	CASSRDRGTNEKLFF	TGTGCCAGTAGCCGCGACAGGGGGACTAATGAAAAACTGTTTTTT
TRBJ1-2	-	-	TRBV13	CASSLGLRGSPKGGYGYTF	TGTGCCAGCAGCTTAGGCCTAAGGGGCAGTCCAAAAGGTGGCTATGGCTACACCTTC
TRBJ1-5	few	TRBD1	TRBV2	CASSEGQGASQPQHF	TGTGCCAGCAGTGAAGGGCAGGGGGCAAGTCAGCCCCAGCATTTT
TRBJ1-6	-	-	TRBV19	CASSRGGGSSPLHF	TGTGCCAGTAGCCGCGGGGGGGGTAGTTCACCCCTCCACTTT
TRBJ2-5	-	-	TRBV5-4	CASSLAGALGVQETQYF	TGTGCCAGCAGCTTGGCCGGAGCACTCGGGGTACAAGAGACCCAGTACTTC
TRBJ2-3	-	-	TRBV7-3	CASSPTGFVDTQYF	TGTGCCAGCAGCCCCACTGGGTTTGTAGATACGCAGTATTTT